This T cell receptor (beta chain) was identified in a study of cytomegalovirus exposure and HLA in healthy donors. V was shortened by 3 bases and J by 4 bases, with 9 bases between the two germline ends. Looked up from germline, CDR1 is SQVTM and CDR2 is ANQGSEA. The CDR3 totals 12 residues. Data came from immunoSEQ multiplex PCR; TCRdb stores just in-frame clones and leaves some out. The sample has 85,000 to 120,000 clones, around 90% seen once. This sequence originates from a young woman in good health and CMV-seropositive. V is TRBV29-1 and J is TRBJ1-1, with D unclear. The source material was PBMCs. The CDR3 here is CSVEAVGTEAFF. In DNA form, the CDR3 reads TGCAGCGTTGAGGCGGTTGGCACTGAAGCTTTCTTT.